The table lists the clone carrying this T cell receptor (beta chain) with a count of one. Generated by immunoSEQ multiplex PCR, the TCRdb table keeps only in-frame clones and is missing some. The sample lists tens of thousands of clones, around 84% occurring once. This CDR3 is built from 14 residues. V was cut by 0 bases and J by 10 bases, with 13 bases left in between. Germline loops: CDR1 ENHRY, CDR2 SYGVKD. The data were taken from a study of T cell changes during pregnancy in multiple sclerosis. V and J are TRBV10-3 and TRBJ2-1; the D is unclear. The clonotype comes from a female donor with multiple sclerosis, enrolled in a pregnancy study. Here the sequenced sample was CD4+ T cells from peripheral blood mononuclear cells, taken before pregnancy. The CDR3 DNA reads TGTGCCATCAGTGAGTCTAAGTGGGTGAGGGAGCAGTTCTTC. This translates into CAISESKWVREQFF.